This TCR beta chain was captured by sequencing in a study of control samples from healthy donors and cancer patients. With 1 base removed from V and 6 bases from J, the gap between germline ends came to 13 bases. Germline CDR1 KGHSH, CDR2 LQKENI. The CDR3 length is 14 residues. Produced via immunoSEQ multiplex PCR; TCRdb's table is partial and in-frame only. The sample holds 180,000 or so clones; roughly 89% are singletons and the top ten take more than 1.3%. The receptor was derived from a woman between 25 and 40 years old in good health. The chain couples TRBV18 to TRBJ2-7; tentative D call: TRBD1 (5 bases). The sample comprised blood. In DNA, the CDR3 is TGTGCCAGCTCACCACGACCAGGGTCCGGCGAGCAGTACTTC. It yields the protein CASSPRPGSGEQYF.